This T cell receptor beta chain was documented in a study of metastatic and nonmetastatic thyroid tumors (dated by TCRdb to the early 2020s). In the study overall: The researchers compared repertoires between peripheral blood samples and tumor or nodule tissue samples from patients with malignant or benign thyroid disease. General study outcomes and caveats: TCR beta diversity was reported as significantly higher in malignant tumors than in benign nodules, in both blood and tumor samples.

This clone is classified as medium-sized (0.01 to 0.1%). No antigen is known for it. No per-base quality is available; no much larger clone lies one base away. Before undergoing thyroid surgery, none of the patients had been given any kind of treatment. Patient clinical samples collected from about 2011 to 2019 were retrospectively analysed using T-cell receptor beta sequencing. The CDR3 spans 13 residues, from the cysteine through the phenylalanine. Just the 39-base CDR3 DNA is kept, in frame starting at base 1. CDR1 and CDR2 (SEHNR, FQNEAQ) derive from the germline V gene (reference sequence). V is reduced by 6 bases and J by 0 bases, leaving a spacing of 9 bases between them. Libraries were prepared through PCR. Sequencing instrument: Illumina HiSeq 4000. High-throughput sequencing was used to profile the CDR3 region of the TCR beta-chain in every patient. Regarding the original processing steps: The researchers built a classifier to tell apart papillary thyroid cancer patients with distant metastasis, based on CDR3 differences among clinicopathological groups. Repertoire diversity was assessed with the Shannon index, and tumor-blood repertoire similarity with the Morisita-Horn index. TCRdb cleaned the public reads at Q25 with fastp, built clones with MiXCR and kept in-frame beta chains. These V and J calls are TCRdb output, not the study's own analysis. Counted in this sample were 35,000 to 50,000 clones; 17% of them appeared once. Roughly 9.8% of the sample goes to the ten largest clones.

This receptor was obtained from a female donor with papillary thyroid cancer or a benign thyroid nodule (not recorded which). Some clones in this sample may be carry-over from other donors' samples. Source material: tumor tissue. The rearrangement joined TRBV7-9 to TRBJ2-7; the best D guess is TRBD2, with 5 bases matching. The sequenced DNA: TGTGCCAGCAGAAGGACTTCCTCCTACGAGCAGTACTTC. The resulting protein is CASRRTSSYEQYF. The full variable domain, completed from the reference TRBV7-9 and TRBJ2-7 proteins outside the CDR3, reads DTGVSQNPRHKITKRGQNVTFRCDPISEHNRLYWYRQTLGQGPEFLTYFQNEAQLEKSRLLSDRFSAERPKGSFSTLEIQRTEQGDSAMYLCASRRTSSYEQYFGPGTRLTVT.